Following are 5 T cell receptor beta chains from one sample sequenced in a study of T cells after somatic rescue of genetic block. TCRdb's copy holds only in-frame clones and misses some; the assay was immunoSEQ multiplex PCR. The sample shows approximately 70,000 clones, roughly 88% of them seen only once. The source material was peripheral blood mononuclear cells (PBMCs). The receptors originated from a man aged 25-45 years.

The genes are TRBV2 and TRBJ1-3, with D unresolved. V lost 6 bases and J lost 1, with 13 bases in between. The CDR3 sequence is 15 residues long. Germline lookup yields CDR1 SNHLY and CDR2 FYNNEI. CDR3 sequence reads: CASSLPRASGNTIYF. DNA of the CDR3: TGTGCCAGCAGCCTTCCCCGGGCTTCTGGAAACACCATATATTTT.

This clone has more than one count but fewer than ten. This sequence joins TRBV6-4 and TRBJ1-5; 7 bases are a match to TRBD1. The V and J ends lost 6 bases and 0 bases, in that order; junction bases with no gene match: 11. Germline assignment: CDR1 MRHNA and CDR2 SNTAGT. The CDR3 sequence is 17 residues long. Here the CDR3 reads CASSHQGELYSNQPQHF. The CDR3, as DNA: TGTGCCAGCAGCCACCAGGGGGAACTTTATAGCAATCAGCCCCAGCATTTT.

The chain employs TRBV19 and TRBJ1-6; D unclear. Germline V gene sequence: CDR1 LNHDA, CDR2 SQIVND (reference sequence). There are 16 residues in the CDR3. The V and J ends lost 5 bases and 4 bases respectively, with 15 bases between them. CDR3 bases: TGTGCCAGTAGTGTCGGCAGGAGATTTTATAATTCACCCCTCCACTTT. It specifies CASSVGRRFYNSPLHF.

The chain's CDR3 is CASSYGTGTDEQYF. The DNA for the CDR3 is TGTGCCAGCAGTTACGGGACAGGGACCGACGAGCAGTACTTC. This chain connects TRBV6-5 to TRBJ2-7; 9 bases agree with TRBD1. CDR3 length: 14 amino acids. V shed 2 bases, J shed 5 bases, and the junction held 4 bases outside the gene matches. Germline CDR1 MNHEY, CDR2 SVGAGI.

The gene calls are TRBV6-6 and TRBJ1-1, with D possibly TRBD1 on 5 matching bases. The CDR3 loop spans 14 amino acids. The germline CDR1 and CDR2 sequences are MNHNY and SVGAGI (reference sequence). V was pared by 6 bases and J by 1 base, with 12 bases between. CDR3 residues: CASSGTGRNTEAFF. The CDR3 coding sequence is TGTGCCAGCAGCGGGACCGGACGGAACACTGAAGCTTTCTTT.